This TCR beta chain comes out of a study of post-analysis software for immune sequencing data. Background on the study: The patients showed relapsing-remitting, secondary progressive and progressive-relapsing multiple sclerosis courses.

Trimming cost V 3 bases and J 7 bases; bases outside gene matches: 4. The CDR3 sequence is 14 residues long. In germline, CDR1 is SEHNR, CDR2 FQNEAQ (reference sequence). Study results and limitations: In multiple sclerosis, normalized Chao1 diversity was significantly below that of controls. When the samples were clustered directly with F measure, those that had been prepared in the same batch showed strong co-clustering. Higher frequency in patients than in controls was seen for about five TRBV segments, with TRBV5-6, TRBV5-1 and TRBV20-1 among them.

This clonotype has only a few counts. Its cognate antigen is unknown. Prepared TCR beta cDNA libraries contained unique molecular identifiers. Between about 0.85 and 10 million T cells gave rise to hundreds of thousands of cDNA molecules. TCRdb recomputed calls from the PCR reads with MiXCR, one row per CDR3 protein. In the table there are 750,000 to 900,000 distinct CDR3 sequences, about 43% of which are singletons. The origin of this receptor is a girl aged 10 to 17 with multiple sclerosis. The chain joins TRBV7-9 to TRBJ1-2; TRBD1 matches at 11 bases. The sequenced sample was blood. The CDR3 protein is CASSFGDRGGGYTF. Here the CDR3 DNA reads TGTGCCAGCAGCTTCGGGGACAGGGGGGGTGGCTACACCTTC. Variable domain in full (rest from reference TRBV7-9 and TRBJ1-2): DTGVSQNPRHKITKRGQNVTFRCDPISEHNRLYWYRQTLGQGPEFLTYFQNEAQLEKSRLLSDRFSAERPKGSFSTLEIQRTEQGDSAMYLCASSFGDRGGGYTFGSGTRLTVV.